This T cell receptor (beta chain) originates from a study of cytomegalovirus exposure and HLA in healthy donors. Donors in the study were healthy people who gave bone marrow. The CDR3 consists of 15 residues. Deletions cut 1 base from V and 4 bases from J, with 11 bases between. The germline V gene encodes CDR1 LNHNV and CDR2 YYDKDF (reference sequence). Study-level points and caveats: TCR beta V segments were, for the most part, productive about 87% or about 30% of the time in an earlier analysis. Some TCR beta chains (roughly 150 of them) were listed as cytomegalovirus-associated.

This clone was seen only a few times. No antigen is known for it. Vbeta (60) and Jbeta (13) primers were used in the PCR. TCRdb's table, derived via immunoSEQ multiplex PCR, lists solely in-frame clones and lacks some. The sample includes tens of thousands of clones, over 65% of them seen just once. The sequenced sample consisted of PBMCs. The clonotype comes from a man between 40 and 49 years old in good health and CMV-seronegative. The rearrangement uses TRBV15 and TRBJ1-3; D remains unclear. The CDR3 here is CATSRASLVGNTIYF. The CDR3, as DNA: TGTGCCACCAGCAGAGCTAGTCTGGTGGGAAACACCATATATTTT.